The 9 T cell receptor beta chains listed next were all sequenced from one sample in a study of T cell repertoires in cytomegalovirus infection (dated by TCRdb to the late 2010s). Their specific antigens are unknown. The sequencer was an Illumina HiSeq 1500. TCRdb handled the public reads itself, with Q25 trimming in fastp and clone calling in MiXCR, and kept productive beta chains. Rows are unified per CDR3 protein, each entry keeping the most common DNA and genes. The sample contains about 470,000 distinct CDR3 sequences, roughly 42% of them found a single time. The ten largest clones capture around 44% of the sample. In light of the paper, this sample's treatment or condition label describes: in vitro stimulation with specific CMV peptide epitopes to enrich CMV-specific T cells. This sample comprised cultured PBMCs, obtained from culture after CMV antigen stimulation. All receptors come from a human donor in good health (CMV status not recorded). Some clones in this sample may be carry-over from other donors' samples.

V gene TRBV25-1 combines with J gene TRBJ2-3; 10 bases line up with TRBD1. The V segment lost 5 bases and the J segment 0 bases; nucleotides outside the gene matches: 14. Per germline, CDR1 MGHDK and CDR2 SYGVNS. The CDR3 covers 19 residues. CDR3 in amino acids: CASSLRIRQGAASTDTQYF. The DNA of the CDR3 is TGTGCCAGCAGTCTGCGAATCAGACAGGGGGCGGCTAGCACAGATACGCAGTATTTT.

The chain couples TRBV10-3 to TRBJ1-5; D gene unclear. Germline V CDR1 and CDR2: ENHRY, SYGVKD. The CDR3 extends over 15 amino acids. V was trimmed by 7 bases and J by 3 bases, leaving 16 bases between them. The CDR3 sequence: CAIITSSLNNQPQHF. The DNA for the CDR3 is TGTGCCATCATTACCTCCTCGCTAAACAATCAGCCCCAGCATTTT.

In this sample, this clonotype turned up a few times. The chain recombines TRBV14 with TRBJ2-1; tentatively, D is TRBD1 (5 bases). CDR1 is SGHDN and CDR2 is FVKESK in the germline V gene. The CDR3 is 16 residues long. V lost 4 bases and J lost 1, with 14 bases in between. CDR3 DNA sequence: TGTGCCAGCAGCCTGTCTGTCAGGGCGTCCTACAATGAGCAGTTCTTC. Protein: CASSLSVRASYNEQFF.

This clonotype came up a few times. The V and J genes are TRBV6-7 and TRBJ1-5; the D gene is possibly TRBD1 (5 bases). TRBV6-7 is noted as an ORF with a role that remains uncertain. CDR3 length: 18 residues. V lost 9 bases to trimming and J lost 0 bases, with 24 bases between them. The CDR3, as DNA: TGTGCCAGGTTACCTGCGAGACAGTTCCTATATAGCAATCAGCCCCAGCATTTT. Amino acid sequence: CARLPARQFLYSNQPQHF.

This clonotype was counted between two and nine times. The V call is TRBV27, the J call TRBJ2-7; D not certain. V was pared by 5 bases and J by 0 bases, with 14 bases between. The CDR3 is 15 residues long. CDR1 and CDR2 (germline): MNHEY, SMNVEV (reference sequence). CDR3 DNA: TGTGCCAGCAGTCCAGCAGTGGTGAGCTCCTACGAGCAGTACTTC. Translating it yields CASSPAVVSSYEQYF.

V gene TRBV20-1 combines with J gene TRBJ2-7; a possible D gene is TRBD2 (5 bases). Trimming took off 5 bases at V and 2 bases at J, with 19 bases between the two ends. Germline V CDR1 and CDR2: DFQATT, SNEGSKA (reference sequence). There are 15 residues in the CDR3. CDR3 loop: CSAQTLADGTYEQYF. In nucleotides, the CDR3 is TGCAGTGCTCAAACTCTGGCTGACGGGACCTACGAGCAGTACTTC.

The chain links TRBV7-9 to TRBJ2-7; 11 nucleotides agree with TRBD2. The junction had 2 bases not matched to a gene; V was cut back by 8 bases and J by 2 bases. Germline lookup yields CDR1 SEHNR and CDR2 FQNEAQ (reference sequence). The CDR3 covers 13 residues. CDR3 sequence (DNA): TGTGCCAGCGGTAGCGGGAGGGCCTACGAGCAGTACTTC. It specifies CASGSGRAYEQYF. Based on the CDR3 plus reference TRBV7-9 and TRBJ2-7, the full variable domain is DTGVSQNPRHKITKRGQNVTFRCDPISEHNRLYWYRQTLGQGPEFLTYFQNEAQLEKSRLLSDRFSAERPKGSFSTLEIQRTEQGDSAMYLCASGSGRAYEQYFGPGTRLTVT.

This clonotype was seen a few times. V is TRBV7-2 and J is TRBJ2-7; D unclear. The germline CDR1 and CDR2 sequences are SGHTA and FQGNSA. The length of the CDR3 is 13 residues. Trimming removed 5 bases at V and 5 bases at J, with 13 bases between. The CDR3 is CASSIRARDEQYF. CDR3 coding DNA: TGTGCCAGCAGCATTAGGGCTCGGGACGAGCAGTACTTC.

This rearrangement joins TRBV23-1 to TRBJ1-5; 7 positions agree with TRBD1. TRBV23-1 carries the ORF label, with uncertain function. The trim removed 2 bases at V and 7 bases at J, leaving 5 bases unmatched. The CDR3 consists of 14 residues. The CDR3 reads CASSQKGARQPQHF. The CDR3 nucleotides read TGCGCCAGCAGTCAAAAGGGGGCAAGACAGCCCCAGCATTTT.